This TCR beta chain was captured in a study of OX40 agonist ivuxolimab in advanced cancers. On the study more broadly: Patients in the trial were receiving intravenous ivuxolimab every 2 weeks, at doses of 0.01 to 10 mg/kg. Allowance was made for prior anti-PD-1, anti-PD-L1 or anti-CTLA-4 therapy, and about 44% had some. There were three patients with partial responses, one having hepatocellular carcinoma and two cutaneous melanoma. Whole-study findings and limits: People who partly responded at 0.1-3.0 mg/kg had some of the least clonal expansion seen.

Repertoires were generated with immunoSEQ multiplex PCR, while TCRdb's copy carries only in-frame clones and drops some. The table shows over 150,000 clones, with 94% occurring only once. Comment on this clone: No antigen is known for it.

The germline gives CDR1 SNHLY, CDR2 FYNNEI. This CDR3 has 18 amino acids. The ends lost 3 bases at V and 4 bases at J; junction bases unmatched: 14. The sample here was CD4+ or CD8+ T cells sorted from blood, taken in a trial of the OX40 agonist ivuxolimab. The gene calls are TRBV2 and TRBJ2-3; TRBD2 aligns across 9 bases. The TCR sequence derives from an adult with an advanced solid tumor such as melanoma, head and neck, liver or kidney cancer. The CDR3 region is CASSDDIQAGGASDTQYF. DNA for the CDR3: TGTGCCAGCAGTGACGATATTCAAGCGGGGGGCGCGTCAGATACGCAGTATTTT.